The 22 T cell receptor beta chains in this list originate from one sample, sequenced in a study of T cell responses to AZD1222 COVID-19 vaccine. TCRdb's table, derived via immunoSEQ multiplex PCR, lists solely in-frame clones and lacks some. The profile shows roughly 150,000 clones, about 88% of them singletons. The sample was peripheral blood, taken 28 days after the second AZD1222 dose. Receptors were obtained from an adult who received the AZD1222 COVID-19 vaccine.

This clone was observed a handful of times. This chain joins TRBV5-1 and TRBJ2-7, with 9 positions matching TRBD1. CDR1 is SGHRS and CDR2 is YFSETQ in the germline V gene. The CDR3 contains 18 residues. J gave up 0 bases and V 2 bases, and 12 bases lay outside the gene matches. The CDR3 loop reads CASSFQPPGTGYSYEQYF. CDR3 coding DNA: TGCGCCAGCAGCTTCCAACCACCCGGGACAGGGTACTCCTACGAGCAGTACTTC.

V and J are TRBV11-2 and TRBJ2-1; 9 bases match TRBD2. Unmatched junction bases numbered 2, after V lost 3 bases and J lost 5 bases. CDR1 is SGHAT, CDR2 FQNNGV, per germline. The CDR3 sequence is 14 residues long. The CDR3 sequence: CASSLTSGNNEQFF. DNA for the CDR3: TGTGCCAGCAGCTTGACTAGCGGAAACAATGAGCAGTTCTTC.

CDR3 in DNA: TGTGCCAGCAGCGTTGGGCGGGGTGGAAACACCATATATTTT. It translates to CASSVGRGGNTIYF. The gene calls are TRBV9 and TRBJ1-3; D uncertain. Germline CDR1 is SGDLS and CDR2 is YYNGEE. The V gene lost 2 bases and the J gene lost 3 bases, with 9 bases spanning the gap. This CDR3 is 14 amino acids long.

The chain joins TRBV5-4 to TRBJ2-3; TRBD2 matches at 11 bases. Germline CDR1 SGHNT, CDR2 YYREEE (reference sequence). The CDR3 is 16 residues long. J lost 6 bases, V lost 1 base, and 7 bases had no gene match. CDR3 in amino acids: CASSLLGSGGVDTQYF. The CDR3 nucleotides read TGTGCCAGCAGCTTGCTGGGTAGCGGGGGGGTTGATACGCAGTATTTT.

The chain joins TRBV24-1 to TRBJ2-1; 9 positions match TRBD2. With V trimmed by 1 base and J by 8 bases, 8 bases remained unmatched. The germline V gene encodes CDR1 KGHDR and CDR2 SFDVKD. The length of the CDR3 is 16 residues. The DNA for the CDR3 is TGTGCCACCAGTGATTTTAGCCTAGCGGGATTCCATGAGCAGTTCTTC. This codes for CATSDFSLAGFHEQFF.

This clone was detected only once. The gene calls are TRBV7-2 and TRBJ2-6; a possible D gene is TRBD1 (5 bases). The length of the CDR3 is 17 residues. The germline CDR1 and CDR2 sequences are SGHTA and FQGNSA. V lost 4 bases and J lost 0, with 13 bases in between. CDR3 loop: CASSSRRQLSGANVLTF. In nucleotides, the CDR3 is TGTGCCAGCAGCTCCAGGAGACAGCTCTCTGGGGCCAACGTCCTGACTTTC.

This clone was detected only a few times. The V and J genes are TRBV3-1 (or the pseudogene TRBV3-2) and TRBJ1-2; D ambiguous. Trimming shortened V by 0 bases and J by 8 bases, and 10 bases separated the two germline ends. CDR1 is LGHDT and CDR2 is YNNKEL in the germline V gene (reference sequence). CDR3 length: 13 residues. The CDR3 nucleotides read TGTGCCAGCAGCCAAGATTGGTCACAAGGCTACACCTTC. Translation gives CASSQDWSQGYTF.

The chain couples TRBV29-1 to TRBJ1-5, with 7 bases that match TRBD1. Germline V gives CDR1 SQVTM, CDR2 ANQGSEA. The CDR3 runs 14 residues. J lost 2 bases, V lost 7 bases, and 8 bases had no gene match. CDR3 protein: CSARQGSGNQPQHF. The CDR3 DNA is TGCAGCGCTAGACAGGGAAGTGGCAATCAGCCCCAGCATTTT.

This sequence joins TRBV4-2 and TRBJ2-7; D uncertain. The V and J ends lost 4 bases and 6 bases respectively, with 10 bases between them. Germline V CDR1 and CDR2: LGHNA, YNFKEQ. This CDR3 comprises 12 residues. The CDR3 is CASSPVPGEQYF. The CDR3 DNA reads TGTGCCAGCAGCCCCGTGCCTGGCGAGCAGTACTTC.

The chain employs TRBV28 and TRBJ1-2; D unclear. V was cut by 3 bases and J by 1 base, with 12 bases left in between. This CDR3 region has 15 residues. Germline V gene lookup returns CDR1 MDHEN and CDR2 SYDVKM. CDR3 DNA sequence: TGTGCCAGCAGTTTTCAGCAGAATCTTAACTATGGCTACACCTTC. Encoded protein: CASSFQQNLNYGYTF.

The chain links TRBV18 to TRBJ1-2; TRBD1 agrees at 8 bases. The V gene end was trimmed by 3 bases and the J gene end by 2 bases; junction bases not matched to a gene: 5. This CDR3 contains 15 residues. Germline V lookup: CDR1 KGHSH, CDR2 LQKENI. CDR3 DNA sequence: TGTGCCAGCTCACCTTCCGGGACAGGAAACTATGGCTACACCTTC. This translates into CASSPSGTGNYGYTF. Combining the CDR3 with reference TRBV18 and TRBJ1-2 gives the whole variable domain NAGVMQNPRHLVRRRGQEARLRCSPMKGHSHVYWYRQLPEEGLKFMVYLQKENIIDESGMPKERFSAEFPKEGPSILRIQQVVRGDSAAYFCASSPSGTGNYGYTFGSGTRLTVV.

The chain carries TRBV19 and TRBJ1-1; D ambiguous. V gave up 6 bases and J gave up 5 bases, with 13 bases separating them. The CDR3 is 13 residues long. The germline CDR1 and CDR2 sequences are LNHDA and SQIVND (reference sequence). CDR3 sequence: CASRRVFETEAFF. The DNA of the CDR3 is TGTGCCAGTAGGAGGGTATTCGAGACTGAAGCTTTCTTT.

The CDR3 region is CASSRTPANTGELFF. Here the CDR3 DNA reads TGTGCCAGCAGTCGGACTCCCGCGAACACCGGGGAGCTGTTTTTT. The chain combines TRBV6-4 with TRBJ2-2; maybe TRBD2 (5 bases). The germline CDR1 and CDR2 sequences are MRHNA and SNTAGT. The CDR3 is 15 residues long. Between the trimmed V and J ends, which lost 5 bases and 0 bases, there was a span of 10 bases.

J is TRBJ1-5 and V is TRBV6-5, with a tentative D call TRBD1 (6 bases). The CDR3 contains 13 residues. The germline V gene has CDR1 MNHEY and CDR2 SVGAGI. CDR3 protein: CASVPGANQPQHF. CDR3 nucleotide sequence: TGTGCAAGCGTCCCGGGGGCGAACCAGCCCCAGCATTTT.

This clone occurred once. The genes are TRBV2 and TRBJ2-5; a possible D gene is TRBD2 (5 bases). This CDR3 contains 18 residues. Germline V lookup: CDR1 SNHLY, CDR2 FYNNEI. V was clipped by 2 bases and J by 2 bases, with 21 bases between them. This CDR3 reads CASSELAPPSGLQETQYF. As DNA, the CDR3 is TGTGCCAGCAGTGAACTAGCACCACCATCGGGCCTACAAGAGACCCAGTACTTC. The whole variable domain, remainder taken from reference TRBV2 and TRBJ2-5, is EPEVTQTPSHQVTQMGQEVILRCVPISNHLYFYWYRQILGQKVEFLVSFYNNEISEKSEIFDDQFSVERPDGSNFTLKIRSTKLEDSAMYFCASSELAPPSGLQETQYFGPGTRLLVL.

This clone has just one count. The chain carries TRBV13 and TRBJ2-1; TRBD2 matches at 11 bases. The V gene's germline CDR1 is PRHDT and CDR2 FYEKMQ (reference sequence). The V and J ends lost 0 bases and 0 bases, in that order; junction bases with no gene match: 4. This CDR3 contains 18 residues. CDR3 sequence reads: CASSLGVAGGFSYNEQFF. CDR3 nucleotides: TGTGCCAGCAGCTTAGGGGTAGCGGGGGGGTTCTCCTACAATGAGCAGTTCTTC.

The chain combines TRBV16 with TRBJ2-2; D not resolved. V lost 4 bases and J lost 4, with 7 bases in between. Per the germline V gene, CDR1 is KGHSY and CDR2 is FQNENV. The CDR3 consists of 13 residues. CDR3 DNA: TGTGCCAGCAGCCCTGATCCCACCGGGGAGCTGTTTTTT. It is translated as CASSPDPTGELFF.

The chain employs TRBV5-1 and TRBJ2-3; 11 positions agree with TRBD1. The CDR3 length is 15 residues. Germline CDR1 is SGHRS and CDR2 is YFSETQ. The V segment lost 4 bases and the J segment 5 bases; nucleotides outside the gene matches: 6. The CDR3 is CASSLSDRGQDTQYF. The CDR3 nucleotides read TGCGCCAGCAGCCTCTCGGACAGGGGGCAAGATACGCAGTATTTT.

The chain links TRBV5-4 to TRBJ2-3; 10 bases are a match to TRBD2. Germline V gene sequence: CDR1 SGHNT, CDR2 YYREEE (reference sequence). With 1 base clipped from V and 1 base from J, the junction kept 6 bases outside the gene matches. CDR3 length: 17 amino acids. Here the CDR3 reads CASSLLLAGARTDTQYF. CDR3 coding DNA: TGTGCCAGCAGCTTGCTGCTAGCGGGGGCCCGCACAGATACGCAGTATTTT.

This clone was found a few times. V gene TRBV18 combines with J gene TRBJ1-2, with D hard to call. Germline V gene lookup returns CDR1 KGHSH and CDR2 LQKENI. The CDR3 loop spans 14 amino acids. Trimming took 3 bases from V and 7 from J, leaving 15 bases between them. This CDR3 is CASSPVGLPGGYTF. CDR3 sequence (DNA): TGTGCCAGCTCACCCGTAGGACTCCCAGGTGGCTACACCTTC. The entire variable domain, with the rest obtained from reference TRBV18 and TRBJ1-2, is as follows: NAGVMQNPRHLVRRRGQEARLRCSPMKGHSHVYWYRQLPEEGLKFMVYLQKENIIDESGMPKERFSAEFPKEGPSILRIQQVVRGDSAAYFCASSPVGLPGGYTFGSGTRLTVV.

The rearrangement links TRBV19 to TRBJ2-5; the D gene is possibly TRBD2 (7 bases). V lost 9 bases to trimming and J lost 1 base, with 18 bases between them. The germline V gene encodes CDR1 LNHDA and CDR2 SQIVND (reference sequence). This CDR3 region has 15 residues. CDR3 coding DNA: TGTGCCAGCACCTCCCGGGGAGGGGGCCAAGAGACCCAGTACTTC. It translates to CASTSRGGGQETQYF.

This chain links TRBV19 with TRBJ1-1; D is possibly TRBD1 (5 bases). Germline V CDR1 and CDR2: LNHDA, SQIVND (reference sequence). Trimming removed 7 bases from V and 0 bases from J, with 12 bases in between. This CDR3 has 14 residues. The CDR3 spells CASTFSGLNTEAFF. CDR3 DNA sequence: TGTGCCAGTACCTTTTCAGGGCTGAACACTGAAGCTTTCTTT. Full variable domain (remainder filled in from reference TRBV19 and TRBJ1-1): DGGITQSPKYLFRKEGQNVTLSCEQNLNHDAMYWYRQDPGQGLRLIYYSQIVNDFQKGDIAEGYSVSREKKESFPLTVTSAQKNPTAFYLCASTFSGLNTEAFFGQGTRLTVV.